Listed below are T cell receptor beta chains from one sample, sequenced in a study of blood T cell repertoires in COVID-19. Profiled with immunoSEQ multiplex PCR; TCRdb holds only in-frame clones, not every one. The top ten clones hold roughly 2.5% of a sample with 90,000 to 100,000 clones, 89% of them seen once. The sample was peripheral blood. Receptors originate from a man between 50 and 59 years old with COVID-19, enrolled during active disease. The CDR3 runs from the conserved cysteine through the conserved F or W. A D gene is named only where the DNA matches it firmly. The size of a clone is reported for some rows only, either as once, few or many, or as a class for expanded clones.

J gene,V gene,D gene,clone size,CDR3 DNA,CDR3 protein
TRBJ2-3,TRBV27,TRBD2,NA,TGTGCCAGCAGTTTTATAGCGGGGGGGCCTCCGGATACGCAGTATTTT,CASSFIAGGPPDTQYF
TRBJ1-3,TRBV4-1,NA,few,TGCGCCAGCAGCCAAGTAACAACTGGAAACACCATATATTTT,CASSQVTTGNTIYF
TRBJ1-2,TRBV27,NA,NA,TGTGCCAGCAGTTTATCGGGCAAAACCTATGGCTACACCTTC,CASSLSGKTYGYTF
TRBJ2-1,TRBV5-4,NA,NA,TGTGCCAGCAGCTTACAGGGTCCCGATGAGCAGTTCTTC,CASSLQGPDEQFF
TRBJ2-5,TRBV5-4,TRBD2,NA,TGTGCCAGCAGCTTAGGCCTAGCGGGGGGCCAAGAGACCCAGTACTTC,CASSLGLAGGQETQYF
TRBJ1-1,TRBV20-1,TRBD1,NA,TGCAGTGCTAGTTCGGGACAGACAACTGAAGCTTTCTTT,CSASSGQTTEAFF
TRBJ2-7,TRBV6-6,NA,few,TGTGCCAGCACCCGCGGGGACCACGAGCAGTACTTC,CASTRGDHEQYF
TRBJ2-3,TRBV9,TRBD2,NA,TGTGCCAGCAGCCCGGGACTAGCGGGGGGCTTAATCAAGCGAGATACGCAGTATTTT,CASSPGLAGGLIKRDTQYF
TRBJ1-1,TRBV18,NA,NA,TGTGCCAGCTCACATTCCGGGACAAGGAACACTGAAGCTTTCTTT,CASSHSGTRNTEAFF
TRBJ2-1,TRBV6-1,NA,NA,TGTGCCAGCAGTGAACCACTAGGGAGCTACAATGAGCAGTTCTTC,CASSEPLGSYNEQFF
TRBJ1-1,TRBV15,TRBD1,NA,TGTGCCACCAGCAGAGGAAAACAGGGGAAACACACTGAAGCTTTCTTT,CATSRGKQGKHTEAFF
TRBJ2-7,TRBV28,TRBD2,NA,TGTGCCAGCAGTGACGGACTAGCGGGGGGCCATATCGGCTACGAGCAGTACTTC,CASSDGLAGGHIGYEQYF
TRBJ1-5,TRBV7-8,TRBD1,NA,TGTGCCAGCAGCCCATACAGGGGAAATCAGCCCCAGCATTTT,CASSPYRGNQPQHF
TRBJ1-1,TRBV28,NA,NA,TGTGCCAGCAGTCCGTACAGGGCCACTGAAGCTTTCTTT,CASSPYRATEAFF
TRBJ2-1,TRBV7-9,TRBD2,NA,TGTGCCAGCAGCTTATTACTAGCGGGGTACAATGAGCAGTTCTTC,CASSLLLAGYNEQFF
TRBJ2-7,TRBV30,TRBD1,NA,TGTGCCTGGAGTCGCCCCGGACAGGCCTCCTACGAGCAGTACTTC,CAWSRPGQASYEQYF
TRBJ2-7,TRBV6-2/TRBV6-3,TRBD1,NA,TGTGCCAGCAGTTTCTCGTCCGGGACAGACTACGAGCAGTACTTC,CASSFSSGTDYEQYF
TRBJ2-7,TRBV30,TRBD1,NA,TGTGCCTGGAGCCGGGACAGGGACAACGAGCAGTACTTC,CAWSRDRDNEQYF
TRBJ1-4,TRBV2,NA,NA,TGTGCCAGCAGTGTTCTAGTCACTAATGAAAAACTGTTTTTT,CASSVLVTNEKLFF
TRBJ2-3,TRBV10-3,TRBD2,NA,TGTGCCATCAGTGACGGGACTAGCGGGGTTAGCACAGATACGCAGTATTTT,CAISDGTSGVSTDTQYF
TRBJ1-1,TRBV4-1,NA,NA,TGCGCCAGCAGCCAAGCTATGAACACTGAAGCTTTCTTT,CASSQAMNTEAFF
TRBJ1-2,TRBV2,NA,NA,TGTGCCAGCGTGTGGAACAGGGCAAACTATGGCTACACCTTC,CASVWNRANYGYTF